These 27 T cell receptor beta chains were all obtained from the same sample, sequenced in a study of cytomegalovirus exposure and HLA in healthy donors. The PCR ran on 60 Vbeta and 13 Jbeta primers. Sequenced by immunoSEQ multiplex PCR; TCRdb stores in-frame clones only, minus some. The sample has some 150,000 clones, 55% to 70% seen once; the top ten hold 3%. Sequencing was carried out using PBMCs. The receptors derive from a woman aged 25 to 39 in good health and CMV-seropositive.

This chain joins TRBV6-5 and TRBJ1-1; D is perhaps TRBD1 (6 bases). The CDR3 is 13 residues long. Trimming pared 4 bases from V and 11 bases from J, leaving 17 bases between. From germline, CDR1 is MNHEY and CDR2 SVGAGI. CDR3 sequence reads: CASSFQTGWVAFF. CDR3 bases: TGTGCCAGCAGTTTCCAGACAGGTTGGGTTGCTTTCTTT.

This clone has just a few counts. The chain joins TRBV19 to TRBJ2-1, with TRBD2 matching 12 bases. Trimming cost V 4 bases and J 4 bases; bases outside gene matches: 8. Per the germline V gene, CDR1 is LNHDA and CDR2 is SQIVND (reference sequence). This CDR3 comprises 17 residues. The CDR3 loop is CASSTTLAGGPYNEQFF. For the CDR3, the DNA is TGTGCCAGTAGTACTACGCTAGCGGGAGGGCCGTACAATGAGCAGTTCTTC. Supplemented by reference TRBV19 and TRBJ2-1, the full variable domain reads DGGITQSPKYLFRKEGQNVTLSCEQNLNHDAMYWYRQDPGQGLRLIYYSQIVNDFQKGDIAEGYSVSREKKESFPLTVTSAQKNPTAFYLCASSTTLAGGPYNEQFFGPGTRLTVL.

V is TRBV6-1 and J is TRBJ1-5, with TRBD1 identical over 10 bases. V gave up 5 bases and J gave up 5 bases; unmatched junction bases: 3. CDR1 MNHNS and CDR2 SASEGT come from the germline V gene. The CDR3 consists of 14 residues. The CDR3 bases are TGTGCCAGCAGTCCCGGGACAGGGGATCAGCCCCAGCATTTT. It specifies CASSPGTGDQPQHF.

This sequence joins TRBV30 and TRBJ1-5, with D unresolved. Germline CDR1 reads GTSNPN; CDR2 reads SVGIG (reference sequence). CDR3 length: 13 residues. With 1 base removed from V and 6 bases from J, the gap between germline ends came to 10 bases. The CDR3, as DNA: TGTGCCTGGAGTGGCTTCATTAGTCAGCCCCAGCATTTT. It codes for CAWSGFISQPQHF.

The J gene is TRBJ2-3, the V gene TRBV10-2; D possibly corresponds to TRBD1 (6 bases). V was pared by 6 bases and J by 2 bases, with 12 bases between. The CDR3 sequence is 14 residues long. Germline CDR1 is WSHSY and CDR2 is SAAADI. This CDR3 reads CASREDRVTDTQYF. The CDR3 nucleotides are TGCGCCAGCAGGGAGGACAGAGTCACAGATACGCAGTATTTT.

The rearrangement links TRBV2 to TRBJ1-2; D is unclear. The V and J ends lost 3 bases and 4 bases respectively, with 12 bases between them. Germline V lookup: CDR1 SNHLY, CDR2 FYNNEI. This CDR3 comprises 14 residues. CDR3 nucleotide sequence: TGTGCCAGCAGTGATACTTTTTTAAGCTATGGCTACACCTTC. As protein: CASSDTFLSYGYTF. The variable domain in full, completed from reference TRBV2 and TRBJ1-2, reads EPEVTQTPSHQVTQMGQEVILRCVPISNHLYFYWYRQILGQKVEFLVSFYNNEISEKSEIFDDQFSVERPDGSNFTLKIRSTKLEDSAMYFCASSDTFLSYGYTFGSGTRLTVV.

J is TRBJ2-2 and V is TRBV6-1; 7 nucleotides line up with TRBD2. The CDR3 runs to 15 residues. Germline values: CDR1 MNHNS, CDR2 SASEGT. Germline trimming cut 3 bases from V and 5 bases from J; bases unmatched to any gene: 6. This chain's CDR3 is CASSDGGSGTGELFF. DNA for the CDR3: TGTGCCAGCAGTGATGGCGGGAGCGGAACCGGGGAGCTGTTTTTT.

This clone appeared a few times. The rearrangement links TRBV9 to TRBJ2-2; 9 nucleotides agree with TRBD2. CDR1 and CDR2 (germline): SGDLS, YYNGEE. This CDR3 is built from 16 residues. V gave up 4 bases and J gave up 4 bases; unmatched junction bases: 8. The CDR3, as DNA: TGTGCCAGCAGCCTAGTCGGGACTAGCATCACCGGGGAGCTGTTTTTT. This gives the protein CASSLVGTSITGELFF.

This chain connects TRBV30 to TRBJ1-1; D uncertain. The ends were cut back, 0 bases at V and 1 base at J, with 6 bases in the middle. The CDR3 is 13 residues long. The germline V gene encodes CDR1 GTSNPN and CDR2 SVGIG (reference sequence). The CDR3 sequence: CAWSVAENTEAFF. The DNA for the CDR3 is TGTGCCTGGAGTGTGGCGGAGAACACTGAAGCTTTCTTT.

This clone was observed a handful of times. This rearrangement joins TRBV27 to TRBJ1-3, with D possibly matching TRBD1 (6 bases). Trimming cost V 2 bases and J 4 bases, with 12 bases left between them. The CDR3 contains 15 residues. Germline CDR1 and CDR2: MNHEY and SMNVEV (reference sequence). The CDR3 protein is CASSLVGGFGNTIYF. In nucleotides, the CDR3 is TGTGCCAGCAGTTTAGTAGGGGGTTTCGGAAACACCATATATTTT.

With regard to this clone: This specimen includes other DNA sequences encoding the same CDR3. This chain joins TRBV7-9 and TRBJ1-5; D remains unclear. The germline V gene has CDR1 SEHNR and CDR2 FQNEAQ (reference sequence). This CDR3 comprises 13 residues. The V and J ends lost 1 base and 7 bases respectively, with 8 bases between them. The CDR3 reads CASSLGSGQPQHF. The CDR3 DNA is TGTGCCAGCAGCTTAGGGAGCGGGCAGCCCCAGCATTTT.

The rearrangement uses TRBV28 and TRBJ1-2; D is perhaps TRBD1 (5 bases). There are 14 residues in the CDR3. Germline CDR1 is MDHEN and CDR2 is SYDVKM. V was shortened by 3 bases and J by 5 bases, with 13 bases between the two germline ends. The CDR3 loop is CASSFLPGGYGYTF. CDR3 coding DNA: TGTGCCAGCAGTTTCTTGCCCGGGGGGTATGGCTACACCTTC.

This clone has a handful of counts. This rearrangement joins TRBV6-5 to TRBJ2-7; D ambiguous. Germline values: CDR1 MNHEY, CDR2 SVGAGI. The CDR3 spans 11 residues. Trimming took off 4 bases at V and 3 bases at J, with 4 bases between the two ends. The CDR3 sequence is CASSSYYEQYF. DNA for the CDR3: TGTGCCAGCAGTTCGTACTACGAGCAGTACTTC.

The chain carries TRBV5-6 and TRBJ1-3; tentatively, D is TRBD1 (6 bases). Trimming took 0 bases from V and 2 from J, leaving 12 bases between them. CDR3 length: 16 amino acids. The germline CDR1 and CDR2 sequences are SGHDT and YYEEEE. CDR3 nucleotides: TGTGCCAGCAGCTTGGGAGTCGGGACACCTGGAAACACCATATATTTT. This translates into CASSLGVGTPGNTIYF.

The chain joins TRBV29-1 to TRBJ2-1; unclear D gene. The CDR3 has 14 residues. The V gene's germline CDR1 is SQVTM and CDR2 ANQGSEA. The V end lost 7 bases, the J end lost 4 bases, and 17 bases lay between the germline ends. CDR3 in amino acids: CSARPSRLYNEQFF. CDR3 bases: TGCAGCGCTAGACCCTCGCGCCTTTACAATGAGCAGTTCTTC.

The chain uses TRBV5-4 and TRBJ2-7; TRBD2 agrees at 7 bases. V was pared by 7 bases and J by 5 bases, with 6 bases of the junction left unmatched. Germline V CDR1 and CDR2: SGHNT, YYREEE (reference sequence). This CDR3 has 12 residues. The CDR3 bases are TGTGCCAGCGGGGACTACAACGACGAGCAGTACTTC. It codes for CASGDYNDEQYF.

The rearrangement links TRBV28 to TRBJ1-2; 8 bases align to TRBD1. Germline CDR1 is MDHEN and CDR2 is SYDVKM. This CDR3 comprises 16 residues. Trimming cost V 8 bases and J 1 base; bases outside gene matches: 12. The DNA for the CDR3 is TGTGCCAGCCGGACAGGGCTAGCGTGGGGTAACTATGGCTACACCTTC. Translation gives CASRTGLAWGNYGYTF.

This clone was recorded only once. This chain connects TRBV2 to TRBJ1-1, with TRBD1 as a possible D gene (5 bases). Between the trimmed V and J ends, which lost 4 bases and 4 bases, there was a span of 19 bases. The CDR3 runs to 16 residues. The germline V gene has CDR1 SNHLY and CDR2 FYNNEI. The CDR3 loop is CASSGGWAGSSTEAFF. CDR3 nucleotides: TGTGCCAGCAGTGGGGGATGGGCAGGGTCGTCCACTGAAGCTTTCTTT.

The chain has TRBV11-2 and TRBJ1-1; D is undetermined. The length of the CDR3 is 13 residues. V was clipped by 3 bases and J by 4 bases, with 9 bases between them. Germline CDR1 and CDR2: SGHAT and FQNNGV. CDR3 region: CASSFLPGTEAFF. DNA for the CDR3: TGTGCCAGCAGCTTTCTTCCGGGCACTGAAGCTTTCTTT.

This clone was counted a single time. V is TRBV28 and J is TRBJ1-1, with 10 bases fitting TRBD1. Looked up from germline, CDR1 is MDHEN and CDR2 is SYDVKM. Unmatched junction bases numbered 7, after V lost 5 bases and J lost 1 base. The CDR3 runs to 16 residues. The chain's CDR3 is CASSVGQGSRNTEAFF. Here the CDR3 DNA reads TGTGCCAGCAGTGTGGGACAGGGGAGTCGGAACACTGAAGCTTTCTTT.

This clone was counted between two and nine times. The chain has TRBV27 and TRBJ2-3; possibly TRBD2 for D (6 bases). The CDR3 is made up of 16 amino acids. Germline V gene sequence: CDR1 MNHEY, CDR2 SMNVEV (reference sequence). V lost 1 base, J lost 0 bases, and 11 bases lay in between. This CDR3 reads CASSLFAGRSTDTQYF. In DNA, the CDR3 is TGTGCCAGCAGTTTATTCGCGGGGAGAAGCACAGATACGCAGTATTTT.

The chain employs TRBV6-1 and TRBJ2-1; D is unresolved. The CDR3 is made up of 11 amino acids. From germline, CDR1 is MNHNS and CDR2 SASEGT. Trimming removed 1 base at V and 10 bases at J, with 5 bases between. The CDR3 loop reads CASSEGREQFF. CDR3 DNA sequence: TGTGCCAGCAGTGAAGGTCGGGAGCAGTTCTTC.

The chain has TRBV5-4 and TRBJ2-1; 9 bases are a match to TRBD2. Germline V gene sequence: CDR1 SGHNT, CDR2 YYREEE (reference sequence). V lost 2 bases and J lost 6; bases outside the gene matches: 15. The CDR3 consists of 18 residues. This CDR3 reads CASSFHRGLAGRVNEQFF. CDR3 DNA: TGTGCCAGCAGCTTTCACCGGGGCCTAGCGGGACGGGTCAATGAGCAGTTCTTC.

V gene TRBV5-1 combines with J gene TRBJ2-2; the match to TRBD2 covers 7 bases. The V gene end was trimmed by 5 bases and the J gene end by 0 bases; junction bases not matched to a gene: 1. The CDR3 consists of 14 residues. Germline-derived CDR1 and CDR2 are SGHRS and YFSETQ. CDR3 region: CASRGRANTGELFF. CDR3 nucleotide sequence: TGCGCCAGCAGGGGGAGGGCGAACACCGGGGAGCTGTTTTTT.

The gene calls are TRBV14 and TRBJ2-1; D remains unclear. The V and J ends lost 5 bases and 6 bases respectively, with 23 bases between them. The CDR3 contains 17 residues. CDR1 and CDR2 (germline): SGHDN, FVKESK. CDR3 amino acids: CASSYPHAVWAINEQFF. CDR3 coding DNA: TGTGCCAGCAGCTATCCTCACGCAGTCTGGGCGATCAATGAGCAGTTCTTC.

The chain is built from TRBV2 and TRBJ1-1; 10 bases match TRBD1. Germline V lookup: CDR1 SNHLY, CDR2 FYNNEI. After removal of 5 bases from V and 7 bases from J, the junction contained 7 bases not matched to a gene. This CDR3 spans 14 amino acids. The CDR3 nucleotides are TGTGCCAGCAGTAGGGACAGGGGAACGGGTGAAGCTTTCTTT. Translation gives CASSRDRGTGEAFF.

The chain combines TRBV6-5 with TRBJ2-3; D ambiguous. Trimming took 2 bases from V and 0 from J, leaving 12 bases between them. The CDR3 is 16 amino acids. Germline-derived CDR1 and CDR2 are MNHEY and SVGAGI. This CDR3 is CASSYSSVLSTDTQYF. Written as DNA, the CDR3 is TGTGCCAGCAGTTACAGTTCGGTCCTTAGCACAGATACGCAGTATTTT.